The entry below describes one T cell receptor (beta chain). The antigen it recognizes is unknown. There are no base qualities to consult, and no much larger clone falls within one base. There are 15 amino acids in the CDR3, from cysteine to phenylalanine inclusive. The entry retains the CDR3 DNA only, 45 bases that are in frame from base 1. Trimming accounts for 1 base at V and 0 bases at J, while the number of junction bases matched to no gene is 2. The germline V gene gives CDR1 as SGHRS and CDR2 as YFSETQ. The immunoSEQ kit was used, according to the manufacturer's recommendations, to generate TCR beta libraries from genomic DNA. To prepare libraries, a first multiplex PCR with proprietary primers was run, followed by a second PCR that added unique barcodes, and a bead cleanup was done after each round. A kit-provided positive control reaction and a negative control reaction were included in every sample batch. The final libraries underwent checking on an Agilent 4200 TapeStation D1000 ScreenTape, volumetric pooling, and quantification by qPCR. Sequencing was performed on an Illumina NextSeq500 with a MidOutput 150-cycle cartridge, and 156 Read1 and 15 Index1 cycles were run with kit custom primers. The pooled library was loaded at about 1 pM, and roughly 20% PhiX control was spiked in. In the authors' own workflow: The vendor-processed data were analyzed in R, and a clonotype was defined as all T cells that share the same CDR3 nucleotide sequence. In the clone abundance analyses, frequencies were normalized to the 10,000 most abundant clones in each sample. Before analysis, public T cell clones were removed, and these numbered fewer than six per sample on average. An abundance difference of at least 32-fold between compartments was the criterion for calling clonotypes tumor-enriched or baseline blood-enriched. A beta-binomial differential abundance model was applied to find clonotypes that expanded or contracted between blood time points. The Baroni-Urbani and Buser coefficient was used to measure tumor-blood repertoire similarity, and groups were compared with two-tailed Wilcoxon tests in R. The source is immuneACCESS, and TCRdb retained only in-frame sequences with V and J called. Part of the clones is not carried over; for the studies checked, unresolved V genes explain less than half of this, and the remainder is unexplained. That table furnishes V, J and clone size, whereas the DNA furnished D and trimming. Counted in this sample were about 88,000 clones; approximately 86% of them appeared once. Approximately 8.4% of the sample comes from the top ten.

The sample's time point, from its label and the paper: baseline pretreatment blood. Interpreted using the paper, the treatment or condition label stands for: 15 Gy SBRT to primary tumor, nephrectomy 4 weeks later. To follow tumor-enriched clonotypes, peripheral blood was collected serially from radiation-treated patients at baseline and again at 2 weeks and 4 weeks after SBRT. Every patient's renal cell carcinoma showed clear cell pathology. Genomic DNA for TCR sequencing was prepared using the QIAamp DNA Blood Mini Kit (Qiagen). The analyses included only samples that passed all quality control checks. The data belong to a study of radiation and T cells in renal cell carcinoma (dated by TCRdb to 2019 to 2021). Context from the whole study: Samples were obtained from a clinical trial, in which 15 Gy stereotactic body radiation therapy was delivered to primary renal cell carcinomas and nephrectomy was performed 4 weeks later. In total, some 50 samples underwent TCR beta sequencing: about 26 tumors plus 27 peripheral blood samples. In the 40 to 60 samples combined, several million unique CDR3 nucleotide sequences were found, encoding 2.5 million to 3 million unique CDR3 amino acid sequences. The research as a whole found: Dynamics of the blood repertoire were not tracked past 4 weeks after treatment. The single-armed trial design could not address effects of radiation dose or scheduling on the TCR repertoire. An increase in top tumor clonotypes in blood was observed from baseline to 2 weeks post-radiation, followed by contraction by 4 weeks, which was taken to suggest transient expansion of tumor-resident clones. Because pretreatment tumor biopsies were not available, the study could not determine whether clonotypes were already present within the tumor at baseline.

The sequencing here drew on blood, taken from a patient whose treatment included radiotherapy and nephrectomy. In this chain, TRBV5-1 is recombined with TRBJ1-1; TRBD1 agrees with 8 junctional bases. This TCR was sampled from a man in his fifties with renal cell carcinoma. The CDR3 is CASSLQGAVNTEAFF. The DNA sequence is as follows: TGCGCCAGCAGCTTGCAGGGGGCGGTGAACACTGAAGCTTTCTTT.